The clone carrying this TCR beta chain occurred a few times. One entry per CDR3 protein results from TCRdb running MiXCR on the RT-PCR reads. The sample consists of about 500,000 distinct CDR3 sequences, 10% to 15% of them appearing once. This sample stems from a study of response to subunit inactivated influenza vaccine. The CDR3 runs to 11 residues. Per germline, CDR1 DFQATT and CDR2 SNEGSKA (reference sequence). V lost 0 bases and J lost 7, with 3 bases in between. This sample comprised PBMCs from blood, obtained 40 to 50 days after vaccination. The clonotype was recovered from a man between 50 and 59 years old who received an inactivated influenza vaccine. V gene TRBV20-1 combines with J gene TRBJ1-4; D not certain. The CDR3 DNA follows: TGCAGTGCTAGAGATGGTGAAAAACTGTTTTTT. This codes for CSARDGEKLFF.